Sequencing of this TCR beta chain was carried out in a study of cytomegalovirus exposure and HLA in healthy donors (dated by TCRdb to about 2017). Study-level background: An earlier analysis of some 600 of the donors reported about 280 Gb of sequence data and some 110 million unique TCR beta sequences obtained from around 170 million T cells. An early release covering 550 to 650 HLA-typed donors comprised approximately 290 gigabases of sequencing data and roughly 85 million unique TCR sequences. The genetic ancestry cluster associated with self-reported Caucasian donors included 65% to 90% of the 398 genotyped donors. The study was designed to test whether signatures of past pathogen exposure could be identified by cataloging public T cell receptors. Using immunosequencing, the study profiled T cell repertoires from 666 subjects and related those repertoires to cytomegalovirus serostatus. Along with the roughly 670-subject first cohort, a separate validation cohort of over a hundred different subjects was used. To predict cytomegalovirus infection status, the study combined high-throughput TCR immunosequencing, statistical association of individual TCRs with disease status, and machine learning. A later analysis re-analyzed previously published TCR beta repertoires from approximately 700 donors and added high-resolution HLA genotyping to study TCR occurrence patterns. In the later analysis, no new phenotypic data were used to find candidate immune exposures; instead, reliance was placed on TCR beta sequences and their occurrence across donors. To decide whether each TCR beta V gene segment behaved as functional or pseudogenic, an earlier analysis of approximately 620 of the donors relied on high-throughput TCR beta sequencing. Alongside the repertoire data, information on donor age, sex, ethnicity and CMV serostatus was compiled. A later genetic analysis took genome-wide SNP genotypes for about three fifths of the 666 donors and used that subset as a discovery cohort. All discovery cohort repertoires had been generated using a single sequencing platform. HLA typing covered class I and class II loci at four-digit resolution. Typing coverage differed by locus: A, B, C, DRB1 and DQB1 were typed in roughly 620-630 donors, DQA1 in about 560, DPA1 in around 610, and DPB1 in just under 490. Several DR-DQ haplotypes were handled as single units for association and clustering, since linkage in the cohort was strong. On average, roughly 200,000 unique TCR beta nucleotide sequences were sequenced per donor among about 400 genotyped donors of the cohort, with about 17% of those sequences being non-productive.

Library preparation was by the immunoSEQ multiplex PCR assay. For the multiplex PCR, a mixture combining 60 forward primers for TCR Vbeta segments and 13 reverse primers for TCR Jbeta segments was used. The CDR3 region of rearranged TCR beta genes was amplified from genomic DNA by a multiplex PCR assay. The Illumina HiSeq System was used to sequence the amplified TCR beta libraries as 87-base-pair reads. In the paper's pipeline: Across the roughly 700 repertoires, a later analysis counted 78 million or so unique TCR beta chains, some 11 million of which were shared by at least two donors. A nearest-neighbor algorithm error-corrected the raw reads and collapsed the reads into unique sequences, merging closely related sequences to remove PCR and sequencing errors. CDR3 sequences were aligned to IMGT reference sequences to assign V, D and J gene segments. Each retained sequence needed at least a six-nucleotide match to both a V gene segment and a J gene segment. Rearrangements were called productive when the CDR3 lacked stop codons and stayed in frame with V and J; all others were non-productive. Following IMGT convention, CDR3 was defined as the stretch from the second conserved V-encoded cysteine to the conserved J-encoded phenylalanine. The earlier analysis of a few hundred of the donors excluded sequences that lacked an unambiguous match to a single V gene segment. An earlier analysis of over 450 of the donors classified V segments as functional when productive rearrangements were above 56.7% and as segregating when the standard deviation between donors was above 5%. A statistical classification framework was built to diagnose cytomegalovirus status from the catalog of TCR beta chain sequences. A later analysis assigned V and J genes by comparing TCR nucleotide sequences with IMGT/GENE-DB human TR gene sequences. The TCRdist pipeline was used in a later analysis to assign CDR3 sequences and most-parsimonious VDJ recombination scenarios. A later analysis defined each TCR beta chain by its CDR3 amino acid sequence plus V-gene family, and excluded reads lacking a unique V-gene family. To address suspected cross-contamination and a sequencing artifact, a later analysis removed 592 highly shared, low-generation-probability nucleotide sequences. A later analysis calculated a clonal expansion index for each public chain from normalized within-repertoire ranks of inferred template counts. In a later analysis, generation probabilities were computed with a VDJ recombination model fitted to out-of-frame rearrangements, and the resulting probabilities were checked against IGoR. A later analysis scored TCR-TCR, TCR-HLA and TCR-CMV co-occurrence with hypergeometric tests, applying a repertoire-size bias correction to TCR pairs. To estimate false discovery rates, a later analysis permuted the HLA or CMV assignments 20 times. In a later analysis, co-occurring TCRs were grouped using DBSCAN, with TCRdist sequence similarity added in when clustering inside HLA-allele-positive subsets. Repertoires with fewer than 30,000 or more than 120,000 public chains, plus five repertoires with anomalous nucleotide sharing, were excluded from co-occurrence clustering. TCRdb took over this immuneACCESS table, retaining in-frame rearrangements with V and J assigned. Such tables are incomplete; in checked studies, under half of the missing clones stem from an unresolved V gene, and the remainder is unexplained. That table is the source of V, J and clone size, and D and trimming were worked out from the DNA. This sample comprises about 130,000 clones, 60% to 80% of them detected only once. The top ten clonotypes cover around 2.7% of the sample.

The cohort consisted of fewer than 700 healthy bone marrow donors. Cohort members were all nominally healthy when sampled, although unrecorded immune exposures were likely present. The donor tested CMV seropositive, placing the donor among the 289 seropositive members of the cohort. Each donor provided a peripheral blood sample, and peripheral blood mononuclear cells were used for TCR beta sequencing. Genomic DNA was extracted from the blood cell samples with the Qiagen DNeasy Blood Extraction Kit. This clone was seen a handful of times. Its target antigen remains unknown. No base quality information exists; no much larger clone differs at one position. General conclusions and limits of the study: HLA typing was unavailable for some donors at each locus, so association tests used only the typed subset. In a later genetic analysis, fewer N-insertions in productive TCRs were reported among donors in an Asian-associated ancestry cluster than the approximately 670-donor mean. The earlier analysis of about 600 of the donors excluded 15 to 20 rarely observed V segments, including chromosome 9 orphons, because counts were too low. A cluster of highly shared sequence variants was judged likely to represent a technical artifact of the sequencing pipeline. Correlated functional status among segregating V segments might be attributable to linkage disequilibrium, but an unknown experimental factor could not be ruled out. When HLA alleles, especially DR and DQ, strongly co-occurred, attributing TCR associations to individual alleles was difficult. In a later analysis, HLA-associated TCR beta chains were found to be more clonally expanded and to have lower generation probabilities than equally common non-associated chains. A later genetic analysis associated a missense DCLRE1C variant with V-gene and J-gene trimming of TCR beta chains, and an independent cohort replicated the association. The only immune exposure information available for the cohort was CMV serostatus. In a later analysis, some 17,000 TCR beta sequences were associated with specific HLA alleles at a false discovery rate of 0.05. Most CMV-associated TCR beta chains appeared to be HLA-restricted in a later analysis, and the HLA associations seemed to be driven largely by CMV exposure. A later analysis reported that several top co-occurrence clusters appeared linked to parvovirus B19, influenza, CMV and Epstein-Barr virus. Because the 87-base-pair reads could not distinguish some IMGT-functional V segments, including TRBV6-2 and TRBV6-3, those segments were excluded. In an earlier analysis of several hundred of the donors, most TCR beta V segments were observed in productive rearrangements about 87% or about 30% of the time, broadly matching IMGT annotations. Roughly uniform sequencing depth across donors was assumed in presence/absence analyses, although this assumption may not hold. A further reported finding was that TCR beta sequences accurately predicted the HLA-A and HLA-B alleles for most subjects in the first cohort. The cohort was sequenced for TCR beta chains only, and without alpha or paired-chain data the features that could be detected were limited. A total of 150 to 200 TCR beta chains were listed by the study as associated with cytomegalovirus. Across donors, most TCR sequences were observed very rarely, whereas some public TCRs were present in many individuals. The authors suggested that the approach could potentially be extended to other disease states and immunological phenotypes. The classifier was reported to diagnose cytomegalovirus status with high specificity and sensitivity in both the original cohort and the validation cohort. In a later analysis, TCR association rates were found to vary across HLA loci, with the most associated TCRs seen for DRB1 alleles and the fewest for HLA-C alleles. In vitro tests confirmed that a few of the cytomegalovirus-associated TCR beta chains recognize cytomegalovirus antigens.

The CDR3 covers 13 residues, taking in both the cysteine and the phenylalanine. Here the CDR3 DNA is all that survives: 39 bases in frame from base 1. Relative to germline, V is 5 bases shorter and J is 2 bases shorter, with 10 bases between their ends. Per the germline V gene, SGHDT is the CDR1 and YYEEEE is the CDR2. The TCR originated in an older woman in good health and CMV-seropositive. The sample consisted of PBMCs. The chain uses TRBV5-6 and TRBJ1-1, with no D gene named confidently. The CDR3 protein sequence reads: CASRITANTEAFF. The DNA sequence is TGTGCCAGCAGGATAACAGCTAACACTGAAGCTTTCTTT.